These T cell receptor beta chains were read from a single sample in a study of cytomegalovirus exposure and HLA in healthy donors. This table comes from immunoSEQ multiplex PCR, and its TCRdb copy is limited to in-frame clones, with some not included. The sample gives roughly 130,000 clones, roughly two thirds of which show up once; about 1.2% is in the top ten. The sequenced material came from PBMCs. The source of these receptors is a woman in her thirties or forties in good health and CMV-seronegative. The conserved cysteine and the conserved F or W are not part of the CDR3 here.

v_call: TRBV2
j_call: TRBJ1-4
cdr3_aa: ASRKGAGPATNEKLF

v_call: TRBV10-1
j_call: TRBJ2-2
cdr3_aa: ASRRTGSSTNTGELF

v_call: TRBV2
j_call: TRBJ1-1
cdr3_aa: ARSSYGAVAF

v_call: TRBV19
j_call: TRBJ1-5
cdr3_aa: ASNPSGGGNQPQH

v_call: TRBV19
j_call: TRBJ2-6
cdr3_aa: ASSMIEAGANVLT

v_call: TRBV5-1
j_call: TRBJ2-1
cdr3_aa: ASSLGGSSYNEQF

v_call: TRBV2
j_call: TRBJ2-2
cdr3_aa: ASRESGGGELF

v_call: TRBV11-2
j_call: TRBJ1-6
cdr3_aa: ASSTLQGANSPLH

v_call: TRBV4-1
j_call: TRBJ2-1
cdr3_aa: ASSHGQGTYNEQF

v_call: TRBV18
j_call: TRBJ1-2
cdr3_aa: ASSPGQGNYGYT

v_call: TRBV9
j_call: TRBJ2-3
cdr3_aa: ASSQEGSTDTQY

v_call: TRBV9
j_call: TRBJ2-5
cdr3_aa: ASSGLTGTRVTQY

v_call: TRBV5-1
j_call: TRBJ2-3
cdr3_aa: ASSPRQGASTDTQY

v_call: TRBV7-9
j_call: TRBJ2-1
cdr3_aa: AQTSGQGKYNEQF

v_call: TRBV20-1
j_call: TRBJ2-5
cdr3_aa: SASSPETQY

v_call: TRBV5-1
j_call: TRBJ2-2
cdr3_aa: ASSLASRSDTGELF

v_call: TRBV6-5
j_call: TRBJ1-1
cdr3_aa: ASRHREPGNTEAF

v_call: TRBV7-9
j_call: TRBJ1-2
cdr3_aa: ASSLIGQGGT

v_call: TRBV6-1
j_call: TRBJ1-1
cdr3_aa: ASSPPGLMNTEAF

v_call: TRBV7-9
j_call: TRBJ2-7
cdr3_aa: ASSVNTEQY

v_call: TRBV5-8
j_call: TRBJ2-5
cdr3_aa: ASSLQGEETQY

v_call: TRBV5-1
j_call: TRBJ1-2
cdr3_aa: ASSLAVGTYGYT

v_call: TRBV27
j_call: TRBJ2-7
cdr3_aa: ASSFEASGPSEQY

v_call: TRBV27
j_call: TRBJ1-2
cdr3_aa: ASSLFLDSSGYT

v_call: TRBV7-8
j_call: TRBJ1-1
cdr3_aa: ASSRITGNTEAF

v_call: TRBV27
j_call: TRBJ2-7
cdr3_aa: ASSSGGEQY

v_call: TRBV4-3
j_call: TRBJ2-1
cdr3_aa: ASSQDRGLAYYNEQF

v_call: TRBV4-2
j_call: TRBJ1-4
cdr3_aa: ASRGREATNEKLF

v_call: TRBV5-8
j_call: TRBJ1-1
cdr3_aa: ASSLAGIEAF

v_call: TRBV5-6
j_call: TRBJ1-4
cdr3_aa: ASSLQGNEKLF

v_call: TRBV2
j_call: TRBJ1-1
cdr3_aa: ASSTSDGGTEAF

v_call: TRBV27
j_call: TRBJ2-2
cdr3_aa: ASMGGAGELF

v_call: TRBV9
j_call: TRBJ2-5
cdr3_aa: ASSVSGGMKTQY

v_call: TRBV6-5
j_call: TRBJ1-1
cdr3_aa: ASSSYPGQPDREAF

v_call: TRBV4-2
j_call: TRBJ2-2
cdr3_aa: ASSHQRGTSGVNTGELF

v_call: TRBV6-6
j_call: TRBJ2-3
cdr3_aa: ASSLAGGPADTQY

v_call: TRBV7-9
j_call: TRBJ2-1
cdr3_aa: ASSLRGNEQF

v_call: TRBV7-2
j_call: TRBJ1-1
cdr3_aa: ASSTTGGAEAF

v_call: TRBV18
j_call: TRBJ1-1
cdr3_aa: ASSLGTGEAF

v_call: TRBV4-3
j_call: TRBJ2-2
cdr3_aa: ATRAGTNTGELF

v_call: TRBV4-1
j_call: TRBJ2-4
cdr3_aa: ASSQVPAGLGKNIQY